The 4 T cell receptor beta chains reported below all come from one sample, sequenced in a study of T cell responses to AZD1222 COVID-19 vaccine. Clones were sequenced by immunoSEQ multiplex PCR, and TCRdb holds only the in-frame ones, with some missing. The sample carries about 27,000 clones, around 92% recorded once. The material sequenced was peripheral blood, taken 28 days after the second AZD1222 dose. The receptors derive from an adult who received the AZD1222 COVID-19 vaccine.

This chain joins TRBV27 and TRBJ2-2; tentatively, D is TRBD1 (5 bases). The CDR3 contains 16 residues. Germline V gene lookup returns CDR1 MNHEY and CDR2 SMNVEV (reference sequence). V lost 4 bases, J lost 1 base, and 13 bases lay in between. CDR3 sequence: CASSSTGKMNTGELFF. CDR3 DNA: TGTGCCAGCAGTTCAACAGGAAAAATGAACACCGGGGAGCTGTTTTTT.

CDR3 loop: CASSRQVYGYTF. As DNA, the CDR3 is TGTGCCAGTAGTCGTCAGGTATATGGCTACACCTTC. The chain has TRBV19 and TRBJ1-2; D uncertain. The germline V and J ends were trimmed by 5 bases and 5 bases, with 9 bases remaining between them. Germline V CDR1 and CDR2: LNHDA, SQIVND (reference sequence). The CDR3 covers 12 residues.

The genes are TRBV14 and TRBJ2-2; D is unclear. The length of the CDR3 is 17 residues. Trimming took off 5 bases at V and 0 bases at J, with 16 bases between the two ends. CDR1 and CDR2 from the germline V gene are SGHDN and FVKESK. The CDR3 region is CASSRSVDTANTGELFF. The DNA for the CDR3 is TGTGCCAGCAGCAGGAGTGTCGACACGGCGAACACCGGGGAGCTGTTTTTT. Full variable domain (rest looked up from reference TRBV14 and TRBJ2-2): EAGVTQFPSHSVIEKGQTVTLRCDPISGHDNLYWYRRVMGKEIKFLLHFVKESKQDESGMPNNRFLAERTGGTYSTLKVQPAELEDSGVYFCASSRSVDTANTGELFFGEGSRLTVL.

V usage is TRBV19 and J usage is TRBJ1-1; TRBD1 matches 8 bases. The CDR3 consists of 15 residues. CDR1 is LNHDA, CDR2 SQIVND, per germline (reference sequence). With V trimmed by 5 bases and J by 4 bases, 9 bases remained unmatched. The CDR3 is CASSRGDRTSTEAFF. The CDR3 nucleotides read TGTGCCAGTAGTCGAGGGGACAGGACCTCCACTGAAGCTTTCTTT.